Below are 30 T cell receptor beta chains sequenced from a single sample in a study of T cell repertoires in cytomegalovirus infection. TCRdb reanalysed the reads using MiXCR and keeps one entry per CDR3 protein. Found here are approximately 180,000 distinct CDR3 sequences, about 15% of them singletons; the top ten hold under 30%. Sequenced sample: CD8+ T cells from PBMCs. The receptors here all came from a human donor in good health (CMV status not recorded). Some clones in this sample may be carry-over from other donors' samples.

The rearrangement links TRBV7-2 to TRBJ1-1; D uncertain. Per the germline V gene, CDR1 is SGHTA and CDR2 is FQGNSA. Between the trimmed V and J ends, which lost 3 bases and 3 bases, there was a span of 14 bases. The length of the CDR3 is 15 residues. The chain's CDR3 is CASSFFPERDTEAFF. CDR3 sequence (DNA): TGTGCCAGCAGCTTTTTCCCCGAGAGGGACACTGAAGCTTTCTTT. The variable domain in full, with the rest retrieved from reference TRBV7-2 and TRBJ1-1, is GAGVSQSPSNKVTEKGKDVELRCDPISGHTALYWYRQSLGQGLEFLIYFQGNSAPDKSGLPSDRFSAERTGGSVSTLTIQRTQQEDSAVYLCASSFFPERDTEAFFGQGTRLTVV.

This clonotype showed up just a few times. CDR3 sequence: CASSLTPGTEAFF. As DNA, the CDR3 is TGTGCCAGCAGCTTAACACCCGGGACTGAAGCTTTCTTT. The chain links TRBV7-3 to TRBJ1-1; D is uncertain. Trimming removed 0 bases at V and 5 bases at J, with 7 bases between. The CDR3 extends over 13 amino acids. Germline CDR1 reads SGHTA; CDR2 reads FQGTGA.

The chain uses TRBV5-6 and TRBJ1-1; no clear D. Germline V gene data show CDR1 as SGHDT and CDR2 as YYEEEE. CDR3 length equals 15 residues. V lost 0 bases, J lost 4 bases, and 13 bases lay in between. CDR3 loop: CASSLGGVGITEAFF. The CDR3 DNA is TGTGCCAGCAGCTTGGGTGGGGTCGGTATCACTGAAGCTTTCTTT. The complete variable domain, with remaining parts taken from reference TRBV5-6 and TRBJ1-1, reads DAGVTQSPTHLIKTRGQQVTLRCSPKSGHDTVSWYQQALGQGPQFIFQYYEEEERQRGNFPDRFSGHQFPNYSSELNVNALLLGDSALYLCASSLGGVGITEAFFGQGTRLTVV.

This chain connects TRBV28 to TRBJ2-2, with a possible D match to TRBD2 (6 bases). The CDR3 has 14 residues. The V gene's germline CDR1 is MDHEN and CDR2 SYDVKM. Between the trimmed V and J ends, which lost 6 bases and 7 bases, there was a span of 15 bases. CDR3 in DNA: TGTGCCAGCAGGCCTACGGGGGAGGTCGGGGAGCTGTTTTTT. Encoded protein: CASRPTGEVGELFF.

The rearrangement links TRBV6-6 to TRBJ2-5; unclear D gene. V lost 4 bases, J lost 4 bases, and 13 bases lay in between. CDR3 length equals 14 residues. The germline V gene has CDR1 MNHNY and CDR2 SVGAGI (reference sequence). DNA of the CDR3: TGTGCCAGCAGTTTCCGGTCTCAACGAGAGACCCAGTACTTC. This codes for CASSFRSQRETQYF.

The chain has TRBV29-1 and TRBJ1-2; no definite D call. Trimming removed 1 base at V and 3 bases at J, with 6 bases between. The germline V gene has CDR1 SQVTM and CDR2 ANQGSEA. The CDR3 is 12 residues long. The CDR3 DNA reads TGCAGCGTTGAAGGGGAAGACTATGGCTACACCTTC. It encodes CSVEGEDYGYTF. The full variable domain, in which reference TRBV29-1 and TRBJ1-2 provide the parts outside the CDR3, is SAVISQKPSRDICQRGTSLTIQCQVDSQVTMMFWYRQQPGQSLTLIATANQGSEATYESGFVIDKFPISRPNLTFSTLTVSNMSPEDSSIYLCSVEGEDYGYTFGSGTRLTVV.

This clonotype was counted a few times. The CDR3 DNA reads TGTGCCAGCAGCTTAGCAGGGACAGCTACCAACACTGAAGCTTTCTTT. It is translated as CASSLAGTATNTEAFF. V usage is TRBV7-6 and J usage is TRBJ1-1, with 7 positions matching TRBD1. J was trimmed by 2 bases and V by 0 bases; bases with no gene match: 6. CDR3 length: 16 residues. Germline V gene sequence: CDR1 SGHVS, CDR2 FNYEAQ.

This clonotype was observed many times. This rearrangement joins TRBV29-1 to TRBJ2-7; 7 nucleotides line up with TRBD1. The V gene end was trimmed by 6 bases and the J gene end by 2 bases; junction bases not matched to a gene: 7. The CDR3 totals 13 residues. Germline V gives CDR1 SQVTM, CDR2 ANQGSEA. The CDR3 DNA sequence: TGCAGCGTCCTGACAGGGTTCGCCTACGAGCAGTACTTC. This gives the protein CSVLTGFAYEQYF.

The chain combines TRBV5-5 with TRBJ2-7; D remains ambiguous. The CDR3 has 15 residues. Between the trimmed V and J ends, which lost 2 bases and 4 bases, there was a span of 16 bases. From germline, CDR1 is SGHKS and CDR2 YYEKEE (reference sequence). The CDR3 here is CASSFGPDPIYEQYF. As DNA, the CDR3 is TGTGCCAGCAGCTTCGGACCGGACCCTATATACGAGCAGTACTTC.

This chain links TRBV28 with TRBJ2-5; 7 bases agree with TRBD1. Trimming cost V 9 bases and J 2 bases; bases outside gene matches: 3. Germline loops: CDR1 MDHEN, CDR2 SYDVKM. The CDR3 length is 12 residues. As DNA, the CDR3 is TGTGCCAGTGGGGACAGTCAAGAGACCCAGTACTTC. This translates into CASGDSQETQYF.

This clonotype occurred many times. The rearrangement links TRBV7-8 to TRBJ1-1; TRBD1 matches 10 bases. In germline, CDR1 is SGHVS, CDR2 FQNEAQ. Trimming removed 2 bases from V and 4 bases from J; junction bases left unmatched: 4. This CDR3 spans 15 amino acids. Here the CDR3 DNA reads TGTGCCAGCAGCTTAATGACAGGGGGCGGCACTGAAGCTTTCTTT. It yields the protein CASSLMTGGGTEAFF.

The rearrangement joins TRBV2 to TRBJ2-1; 7 positions match TRBD1. CDR1 SNHLY and CDR2 FYNNEI come from the germline V gene. The CDR3 totals 15 residues. V gave up 6 bases and J gave up 1 base; unmatched junction bases: 6. CDR3 DNA: TGTGCCAGCAGAGCCGGGACAGCATCCTACAATGAGCAGTTCTTC. This codes for CASRAGTASYNEQFF. Complete variable domain (other parts from reference TRBV2 and TRBJ2-1): EPEVTQTPSHQVTQMGQEVILRCVPISNHLYFYWYRQILGQKVEFLVSFYNNEISEKSEIFDDQFSVERPDGSNFTLKIRSTKLEDSAMYFCASRAGTASYNEQFFGPGTRLTVL.

This clonotype was seen only a few times. This chain uses TRBV6-2 or TRBV6-3 with TRBJ2-1; D is tentatively TRBD1 or TRBD2 (5 bases each). Germline V gene sequence: CDR1 MNHEY, CDR2 SVGEGT. V lost 7 bases to trimming and J lost 2 bases, with 21 bases between them. The CDR3 has 17 amino acids. CDR3 region: CASIPFHRDGPYNEQFF. The CDR3 nucleotides are TGTGCCAGCATCCCTTTTCACCGGGACGGACCCTACAATGAGCAGTTCTTC.

V is TRBV12-3 or TRBV12-4 and J is TRBJ2-3; the match to TRBD2 covers 8 bases. V was pared by 7 bases and J by 2 bases, with 17 bases of the junction left unmatched. This CDR3 has 18 residues. CDR3 nucleotides: TGTGCCAGCACCCCTTGTGAGGCGGGGGGCCCTTCCACAGATACGCAGTATTTT. It yields the protein CASTPCEAGGPSTDTQYF.

This clonotype came up a few times. The chain couples TRBV7-8 to TRBJ1-5; TRBD1 might be the D (5 bases). The CDR3 spans 14 residues. Germline CDR1 SGHVS, CDR2 FQNEAQ. Trimming took off 0 bases at V and 6 bases at J, with 9 bases between the two ends. The CDR3 protein is CASSLAPGPQPQHF. The CDR3, as DNA: TGTGCCAGCAGCTTAGCGCCAGGGCCTCAGCCCCAGCATTTT.

The chain's CDR3 is CASSSPTQESTDTQYF. The DNA of the CDR3 is TGTGCCAGCAGCTCCCCAACACAGGAAAGCACAGATACGCAGTATTTT. V usage is TRBV7-4 and J usage is TRBJ2-3, with D possibly matching TRBD1 (5 bases). V was pared by 4 bases and J by 0 bases, with 14 bases between. The CDR3 runs to 16 residues. Per germline, CDR1 SGHVT and CDR2 SQSDAQ.

J is TRBJ2-7 and V is TRBV7-2; D gene uncertain. CDR1 is SGHTA and CDR2 is FQGNSA in the germline V gene. V was shortened by 5 bases and J by 5 bases, with 10 bases between the two germline ends. CDR3 length: 12 amino acids. The CDR3 nucleotides read TGTGCCAGCAGCACGATCCCCAACGAGCAGTACTTC. Translation gives CASSTIPNEQYF.

The chain has TRBV12-3 or TRBV12-4 and TRBJ1-6, with unresolved D. V lost 3 bases to trimming and J lost 13 bases, with 16 bases between them. This CDR3 has 14 amino acids. CDR3 sequence (DNA): TGTGCCAGCAGTTTGAGTGGGCCGGTGGACCCCCTCCACTTT. This sequence encodes CASSLSGPVDPLHF.

The J gene is TRBJ2-5, the V gene TRBV27; D gene ambiguous. This CDR3 spans 14 amino acids. Trimming cost V 2 bases and J 2 bases, with 9 bases left between them. Germline V CDR1 and CDR2: MNHEY, SMNVEV (reference sequence). The CDR3 reads CASSLGYSQETQYF. In DNA, the CDR3 is TGTGCCAGCAGTTTAGGGTACAGTCAAGAGACCCAGTACTTC.

The V and J genes are TRBV7-6 and TRBJ2-5; D not certain. Per the germline V gene, CDR1 is SGHVS and CDR2 is FNYEAQ. This CDR3 region has 12 residues. Trimming removed 5 bases from V and 2 bases from J, with 6 bases in between. The CDR3 nucleotides are TGTGCCAGCAGCGCGACTCAAGAGACCCAGTACTTC. It is translated as CASSATQETQYF.

This chain links TRBV12-3 or TRBV12-4 with TRBJ1-1; TRBD1 aligns across 7 bases. This CDR3 has 14 residues. V gave up 5 bases and J gave up 7 bases; unmatched junction bases: 10. CDR3 loop: CASSLGQMEIEAFF. CDR3 coding DNA: TGTGCCAGCAGTCTGGGACAGATGGAAATTGAAGCTTTCTTT.

This clonotype was observed a few times. The chain combines TRBV7-6 with TRBJ1-1, with D possibly being TRBD1 (5 bases). V lost 5 bases, J lost 4 bases, and 8 bases lay in between. CDR1 SGHVS and CDR2 FNYEAQ come from the germline V gene. The CDR3 totals 12 residues. The DNA for the CDR3 is TGTGCCAGCAGCCGTACAGGCACTGAAGCTTTCTTT. Its protein product is CASSRTGTEAFF.

This rearrangement joins TRBV18 to TRBJ2-1; D perhaps matches TRBD1 (5 bases). The CDR3 extends over 14 amino acids. Trimming left V 3 bases short and J 5 bases short, with 11 bases between. Per germline, CDR1 KGHSH and CDR2 LQKENI. The CDR3 spells CASSPLDRDNEQFF. The CDR3 DNA reads TGTGCCAGCTCACCCCTCGACAGAGACAATGAGCAGTTCTTC.

This clonotype was observed a few times. V and J are TRBV7-6 and TRBJ1-2; TRBD1 agrees at 8 bases. V shed 5 bases and J 5 bases; nucleotides not matched to a gene: 10. Germline CDR1 reads SGHVS; CDR2 reads FNYEAQ. The CDR3 contains 15 residues. The CDR3 reads CASSNGQGFMYGYTF. The CDR3, as DNA: TGTGCCAGCAGCAACGGACAGGGCTTTATGTATGGCTACACCTTC.

The chain couples TRBV12-3 or TRBV12-4 to TRBJ2-1; D possibly corresponds to TRBD1 (6 bases). Trimming removed 6 bases at V and 9 bases at J, with 12 bases between. This CDR3 is built from 12 residues. The CDR3 nucleotides are TGTGCCAGCAGCCAGGGGCGGATTGAGCAGTTCTTC. As protein: CASSQGRIEQFF.

The chain couples TRBV7-9 to TRBJ2-7; D ambiguous. Germline V gene sequence: CDR1 SEHNR, CDR2 FQNEAQ (reference sequence). The length of the CDR3 is 17 residues. Trimming removed 4 bases from V and 0 bases from J, with 19 bases in between. The CDR3 loop is CASSSQDRTLGSYEQYF. CDR3 nucleotides: TGTGCCAGCAGCTCCCAGGACCGGACCCTGGGCTCCTACGAGCAGTACTTC.

V usage is TRBV15 and J usage is TRBJ2-3; possibly TRBD2 for D (6 bases). The CDR3 runs to 15 residues. V gave up 0 bases and J gave up 5 bases, with 12 bases separating them. Germline values: CDR1 LNHNV, CDR2 YYDKDF (reference sequence). The CDR3 is CATSRDLNGGDTQYF. CDR3 in DNA: TGTGCCACCAGCAGAGATCTTAACGGGGGAGATACGCAGTATTTT. The full variable domain, rest sourced from reference TRBV15 and TRBJ2-3, is DAMVIQNPRYQVTQFGKPVTLSCSQTLNHNVMYWYQQKSSQAPKLLFHYYDKDFNNEADTPDNFQSRRPNTSFCFLDIRSPGLGDTAMYLCATSRDLNGGDTQYFGPGTRLTVL.

The V and J genes are TRBV6-2 or TRBV6-3 and TRBJ1-1; D call uncertain. CDR3 size: 13 residues. Germline-derived CDR1 and CDR2 are MNHEY and SVGEGT. The V gene lost 7 bases and the J gene lost 7 bases, with 16 bases spanning the gap. The DNA for the CDR3 is TGTGCCAGCACCTCCGGACCCCTTCTTGAAGCTTTCTTT. Translating gives CASTSGPLLEAFF.

This clonotype was seen more than once but under ten times. The rearrangement links TRBV7-2 to TRBJ2-5; D could derive from TRBD1 or TRBD2 (5 bases each). V gave up 5 bases and J gave up 1 base, with 14 bases separating them. CDR1 is SGHTA, CDR2 FQGNSA, per germline. This CDR3 contains 15 residues. CDR3 residues: CASSPAPGTQETQYF. The CDR3, as DNA: TGTGCCAGCAGCCCAGCCCCCGGGACCCAAGAGACCCAGTACTTC.

In this sample, this clonotype turned up a few times. The V gene is TRBV28, the J gene TRBJ2-5; D tentatively reads TRBD1 or TRBD2 (5 bases each). Germline CDR1 and CDR2: MDHEN and SYDVKM. Trimming took 3 bases from V and 1 from J, leaving 9 bases between them. The CDR3 has 14 residues. CDR3 nucleotides: TGTGCCAGCAGTTTTATTGGGACCCAAGAGACCCAGTACTTC. Amino acids: CASSFIGTQETQYF. Together with reference TRBV28 and TRBJ2-5, the CDR3 gives the full variable domain: DVKVTQSSRYLVKRTGEKVFLECVQDMDHENMFWYRQDPGLGLRLIYFSYDVKMKEKGDIPEGYSVSREKKERFSLILESASTNQTSMYLCASSFIGTQETQYFGPGTRLLVL.